This is a list of T cell receptor beta chains from one sample in a study of blood T cell repertoires in COVID-19. Using immunoSEQ multiplex PCR, the repertoire was profiled, and TCRdb retains in-frame clones only, with some absent. The sample has more than 200,000 clones; about 85% are singletons. The specimen was peripheral blood. These TCRs come from a woman older than 75 with acute or convalescent COVID-19. Both conserved end residues are part of each CDR3. The D gene is left open where the match is weak. Size is stated for part of the rows, as once, few or many counts, or as a class when the clone is expanded.

16,.,TRBV7-6,TRBD1,TRBJ1-3,CASSIGQASSGNTIYF,TGTGCCAGCAGCATCGGACAGGCCAGCTCTGGAAACACCATATATTTT
14,.,TRBV5-1,.,TRBJ1-4,CASRAGTRNEKLFF,TGCGCCAGCAGGGCCGGGACAAGAAATGAAAAACTGTTTTTT
15,.,TRBV5-1,.,TRBJ1-3,CASRTGTGSGNTIYF,TGCGCCAGCAGAACCGGGACTGGCTCTGGAAACACCATATATTTT
13,.,TRBV6-5,.,TRBJ2-2,CASSQYKTGELFF,TGTGCCAGCAGTCAATACAAAACCGGGGAGCTGTTTTTT
16,.,TRBV6-1,TRBD1,TRBJ1-1,CASSVAGQGRNTEAFF,TGTGCCAGCAGTGTTGCGGGACAGGGGAGGAACACTGAAGCTTTCTTT
15,.,TRBV3-1/TRBV3-2,TRBD2,TRBJ2-1,CASSHRTSGYNEQFF,TGTGCCAGCAGCCACCGGACTAGCGGCTACAATGAGCAGTTCTTC
14,.,TRBV6-5,.,TRBJ2-6,CASTGGQRANVLTF,TGTGCCAGCACCGGGGGGCAGAGGGCCAACGTCCTGACTTTC
16,.,TRBV4-2,.,TRBJ2-2,CASSQDSLQNTGELFF,TGTGCCAGCAGCCAAGATTCACTACAAAACACCGGGGAGCTGTTTTTT
16,once,TRBV19,TRBD2,TRBJ2-5,CASPGAGGQPQETQYF,TGTGCCAGTCCCGGGGCGGGGGGGCAACCCCAAGAGACCCAGTACTTC
16,.,TRBV4-1,TRBD1,TRBJ2-1,CASSQGDRSSYNEQFF,TGCGCCAGCAGCCAAGGGGACAGAAGCTCCTACAATGAGCAGTTCTTC
16,.,TRBV5-1,TRBD1,TRBJ2-7,CASSLAWTGTGFEQYF,TGCGCCAGCAGCTTGGCCTGGACAGGGACAGGATTCGAGCAGTACTTC
13,.,TRBV2,.,TRBJ2-5,CASRGTGQETQYF,TGTGCCAGCAGAGGCACAGGGCAAGAGACCCAGTACTTC
13,.,TRBV5-8,TRBD1,TRBJ2-7,CASSRGQDYEQYF,TGTGCCAGCAGCCGAGGACAGGACTACGAGCAGTACTTC
19,.,TRBV3-1/TRBV3-2,.,TRBJ2-6,CASSQDLGAVNSGANVLTF,TGTGCCAGCAGCCAAGATTTGGGAGCGGTGAATTCTGGGGCCAACGTCCTGACTTTC
13,.,TRBV30,.,TRBJ1-1,CAWDNGLNTEAFF,TGTGCCTGGGATAACGGGTTGAACACTGAAGCTTTCTTT
11,.,TRBV5-4,.,TRBJ2-2,CASKAAEELFF,TGTGCCAGTAAGGCGGCGGAGGAGCTGTTTTTT
14,.,TRBV2,TRBD1,TRBJ2-2,CASSDKDRVGELFF,TGTGCCAGCAGTGATAAAGACAGGGTCGGGGAGCTGTTTTTT
15,.,TRBV6-5,.,TRBJ1-5,CASKRAKEAHQPQHF,TGTGCCAGCAAGAGGGCGAAGGAGGCGCATCAGCCCCAGCATTTT
15,.,TRBV5-4,.,TRBJ2-6,CASSSQGTGANVLTF,TGTGCCAGCAGCTCACAGGGAACCGGGGCCAACGTCCTGACTTTC
13,few,TRBV14,.,TRBJ2-2,CASSQQRTGELFF,TGTGCCAGCAGCCAACAGAGGACCGGGGAGCTGTTTTTT
15,.,TRBV7-3,TRBD1,TRBJ2-5,CASSLGTGDGETQYF,TGTGCCAGCAGCCTGGGGACAGGGGATGGGGAGACCCAGTACTTC
15,.,TRBV6-5,TRBD1,TRBJ2-7,CASSYDRGPSYEQYF,TGTGCCAGCAGTTACGACAGGGGCCCCTCCTACGAGCAGTACTTC
14,.,TRBV30,TRBD1,TRBJ2-1,CAWRGGDRGNEQFF,TGTGCCTGGAGGGGGGGAGACAGGGGCAATGAGCAGTTCTTC
19,.,TRBV5-8,TRBD1,TRBJ2-5,CASSLATGNHHQFGETQYF,TGTGCCAGCAGCTTGGCGACAGGGAACCACCACCAGTTCGGGGAGACCCAGTACTTC
14,.,TRBV3-1/TRBV3-2,TRBD1,TRBJ1-1,CASSQGQGTTEAFF,TGTGCCAGCAGCCAAGGACAGGGGACGACTGAAGCTTTCTTT
14,.,TRBV2,TRBD1,TRBJ2-7,CASRATGVLYEQYF,TGTGCCAGCAGGGCCACAGGGGTGCTCTACGAGCAGTACTTC
16,.,TRBV18,TRBD2,TRBJ2-1,CASSPPGGGGDNEQFF,TGTGCCAGCTCACCACCTGGCGGGGGGGGTGACAATGAGCAGTTCTTC
12,.,TRBV19,.,TRBJ2-7,CASSMGGYEQYF,TGTGCCAGTAGTATGGGCGGGTACGAGCAGTACTTC
16,.,TRBV5-1,.,TRBJ1-4,CASQLQPRGTNEKLFF,TGCGCCAGTCAGCTTCAACCTCGGGGAACTAATGAAAAACTGTTTTTT
16,.,TRBV9,.,TRBJ1-4,CASSVGVGAANEKLFF,TGTGCCAGCAGCGTAGGGGTGGGGGCAGCTAATGAAAAACTGTTTTTT
14,.,TRBV29-1,.,TRBJ1-5,CSVEEGGPNQPQHF,TGCAGCGTTGAAGAAGGGGGACCCAATCAGCCCCAGCATTTT
17,.,TRBV19,TRBD1,TRBJ1-1,CASSTGQGGRRNTEAFF,TGTGCCAGTAGTACAGGACAGGGAGGTCGACGGAACACTGAAGCTTTCTTT
15,.,TRBV5-5,.,TRBJ1-4,CASSLGRGGNEKLFF,TGTGCCAGCAGCTTGGGGCGAGGCGGTAATGAAAAACTGTTTTTT
17,.,TRBV3-1/TRBV3-2,TRBD2,TRBJ2-7,CASSLGGLAGSSYEQYF,TGTGCCAGCAGCCTCGGAGGACTAGCGGGGTCCTCCTACGAGCAGTACTTC
14,.,TRBV5-1,TRBD2,TRBJ2-7,CASSSTSDSYEQYF,TGCGCCAGCAGCTCTACTAGCGACTCCTACGAGCAGTACTTC
14,.,TRBV5-1,TRBD2,TRBJ2-5,CASSLGGGQETQYF,TGCGCCAGCAGCTTAGGCGGGGGCCAAGAGACCCAGTACTTC
14,.,TRBV5-4,.,TRBJ1-2,CASSLGEGAYGYTF,TGTGCCAGCAGCTTGGGGGAGGGAGCCTATGGCTACACCTTC
14,.,TRBV24-1,TRBD1,TRBJ1-5,CATSAGGSNQPQHF,TGTGCCACCAGTGCAGGGGGCTCGAATCAGCCCCAGCATTTT
19,.,TRBV27,TRBD1,TRBJ2-6,CASSLGLRDRSSGANVLTF,TGTGCCAGCAGTTTGGGACTCCGGGACAGGAGCTCTGGGGCCAACGTCCTGACTTTC
15,.,TRBV20-1,.,TRBJ1-3,CSASTPGFSGNTIYF,TGCAGTGCTAGTACTCCAGGGTTCTCTGGAAACACCATATATTTT
16,.,TRBV27,TRBD2,TRBJ2-1,CASSPGLAGSYNEQFF,TGTGCCAGCAGTCCGGGACTAGCAGGCTCCTACAATGAGCAGTTCTTC
15,.,TRBV5-6,.,TRBJ1-4,CASSPSRGANEKLFF,TGTGCCAGCAGCCCCTCCCGGGGGGCTAATGAAAAACTGTTTTTT
19,.,TRBV7-2,TRBD2,TRBJ2-1,CASSLGGSASGGYYNEQFF,TGTGCCAGCAGCTTGGGTGGGTCGGCTAGCGGGGGTTACTACAATGAGCAGTTCTTC
13,.,TRBV12-3/TRBV12-4,TRBD1,TRBJ2-7,CASRGTGSHEQYF,TGTGCCAGCAGGGGGACAGGGTCCCACGAGCAGTACTTC
17,.,TRBV14,TRBD2,TRBJ2-5,CASSQRASGGPQETQYF,TGTGCCAGCAGCCAGAGGGCTAGCGGGGGCCCCCAAGAGACCCAGTACTTC
16,.,TRBV6-5,.,TRBJ1-5,CASNYSARGPGQPQHF,TGTGCCAGCAATTACTCCGCCAGGGGCCCGGGTCAGCCCCAGCATTTT
14,few,TRBV25-1,.,TRBJ1-1,CASEAGAKNTEAFF,TGTGCCAGCGAGGCAGGGGCCAAGAACACTGAAGCTTTCTTT
14,.,TRBV7-9,.,TRBJ1-2,CASSPGGLENGYTF,TGTGCCAGCAGCCCGGGGGGTTTGGAGAATGGCTACACCTTC